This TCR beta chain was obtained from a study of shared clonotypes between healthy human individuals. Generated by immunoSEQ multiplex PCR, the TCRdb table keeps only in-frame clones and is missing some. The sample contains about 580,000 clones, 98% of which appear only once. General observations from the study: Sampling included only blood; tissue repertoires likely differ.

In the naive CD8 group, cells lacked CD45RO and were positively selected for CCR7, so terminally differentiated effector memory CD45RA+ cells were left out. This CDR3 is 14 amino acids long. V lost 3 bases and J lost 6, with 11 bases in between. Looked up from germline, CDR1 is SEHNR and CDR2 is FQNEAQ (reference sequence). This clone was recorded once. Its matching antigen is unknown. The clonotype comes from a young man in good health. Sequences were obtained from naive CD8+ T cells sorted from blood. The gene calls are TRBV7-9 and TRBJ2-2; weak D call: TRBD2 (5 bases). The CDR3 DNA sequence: TGTGCCAGCAGCTTCGTAGGGAGTCCCGGGGAGCTGTTTTTT. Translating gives CASSFVGSPGELFF. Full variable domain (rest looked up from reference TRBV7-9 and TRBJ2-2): DTGVSQNPRHKITKRGQNVTFRCDPISEHNRLYWYRQTLGQGPEFLTYFQNEAQLEKSRLLSDRFSAERPKGSFSTLEIQRTEQGDSAMYLCASSFVGSPGELFFGEGSRLTVL.